The subject of this entry is one T cell receptor beta chain. The data belong to a study of shared clonotypes between healthy human individuals. The CDR3 runs to 15 residues. The trim removed 5 bases at V and 7 bases at J, leaving 7 bases unmatched. Looked up from germline, CDR1 is SGHTA and CDR2 is FQGNSA. Study processing details: Owing to the provision of junction-only sequences devoid of quality scores by immunoSEQ, filtering differed. The table came from immunoSEQ multiplex PCR; TCRdb's copy has only in-frame clones and leaves some out. The V and J calls and clone size are taken from that table; D and trimming were inferred from the DNA. This table has approximately 530,000 clones, approximately 94% appearing once.

The chain employs TRBV7-2 and TRBJ1-5; 11 bases align to TRBD1. Input material: naive CD4+ T cells sorted from blood. Described subset: CD45RA+ positively selected. This receptor was obtained from a woman between 25 and 40 years old in good health. The CDR3 loop reads CASSQGQGVGQPQHF. The CDR3 DNA reads TGTGCCAGCAGCCAGGGACAGGGGGTGGGGCAGCCCCAGCATTTT. Full variable domain (remainder filled in from reference TRBV7-2 and TRBJ1-5): GAGVSQSPSNKVTEKGKDVELRCDPISGHTALYWYRQSLGQGLEFLIYFQGNSAPDKSGLPSDRFSAERTGGSVSTLTIQRTQQEDSAVYLCASSQGQGVGQPQHFGDGTRLSIL.